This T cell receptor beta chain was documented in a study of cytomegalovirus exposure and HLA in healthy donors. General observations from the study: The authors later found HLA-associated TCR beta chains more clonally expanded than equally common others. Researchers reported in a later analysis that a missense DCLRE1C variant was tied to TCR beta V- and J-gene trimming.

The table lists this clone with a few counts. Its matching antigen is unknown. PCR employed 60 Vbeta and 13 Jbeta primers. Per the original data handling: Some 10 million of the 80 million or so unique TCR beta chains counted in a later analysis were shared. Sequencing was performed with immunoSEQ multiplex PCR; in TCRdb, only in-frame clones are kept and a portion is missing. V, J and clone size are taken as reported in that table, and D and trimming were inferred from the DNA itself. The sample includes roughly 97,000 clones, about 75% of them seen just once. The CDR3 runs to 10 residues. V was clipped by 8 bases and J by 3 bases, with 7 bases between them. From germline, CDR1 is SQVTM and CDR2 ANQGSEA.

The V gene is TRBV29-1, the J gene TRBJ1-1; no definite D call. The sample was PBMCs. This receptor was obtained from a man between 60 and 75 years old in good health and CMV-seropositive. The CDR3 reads CSIADTEAFF. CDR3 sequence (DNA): TGCAGCATCGCAGACACTGAAGCTTTCTTT.